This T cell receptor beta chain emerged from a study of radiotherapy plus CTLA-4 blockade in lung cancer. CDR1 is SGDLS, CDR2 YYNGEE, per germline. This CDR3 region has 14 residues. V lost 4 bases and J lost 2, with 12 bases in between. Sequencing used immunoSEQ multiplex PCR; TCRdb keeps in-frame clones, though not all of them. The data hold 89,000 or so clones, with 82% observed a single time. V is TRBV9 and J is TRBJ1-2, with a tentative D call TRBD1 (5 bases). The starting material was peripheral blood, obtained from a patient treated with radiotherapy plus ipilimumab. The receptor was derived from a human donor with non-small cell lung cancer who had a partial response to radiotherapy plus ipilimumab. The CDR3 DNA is TGTGCCAGCAGCCCGGGGGGGGGAAACTATGGCTACACCTTC. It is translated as CASSPGGGNYGYTF. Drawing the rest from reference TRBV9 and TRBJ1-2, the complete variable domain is DSGVTQTPKHLITATGQRVTLRCSPRSGDLSVYWYQQSLDQGLQFLIQYYNGEERAKGNILERFSAQQFPDLHSELNLSSLELGDSALYFCASSPGGGNYGYTFGSGTRLTVV.